This T cell receptor beta chain emerged from a study of blood T cell repertoires in COVID-19. About the study: Researchers got acute and convalescent COVID-19 samples from the United States, Italy and Spain. PBMCs, B-cell-depleted T cells, or T cells were the source of the cDNA or gDNA that made up the material.

CDR1 SGHTA and CDR2 FQGTGA come from the germline V gene. V was clipped by 5 bases and J by 0 bases, with 10 bases between them. CDR3 size: 14 residues. Authors' data handling: Estimated nucleated cell counts came from reference gene primer amplification. TCRdb's table, derived via immunoSEQ multiplex PCR, lists solely in-frame clones and lacks some. That table gives V, J and clone size, and the DNA gave D and trimming. Of around 190,000 clones listed, around 83% were seen once; the top ten hold roughly 8.2%. Sequenced: peripheral blood. V gene TRBV7-3 combines with J gene TRBJ1-1; tentative D call: TRBD1 (5 bases). This sequence was found in a woman aged 60-75 years with acute or convalescent COVID-19. In DNA form, the CDR3 reads TGTGCCAGCAGCCCCACAGGATTGAACACTGAAGCTTTCTTT. Protein sequence: CASSPTGLNTEAFF.